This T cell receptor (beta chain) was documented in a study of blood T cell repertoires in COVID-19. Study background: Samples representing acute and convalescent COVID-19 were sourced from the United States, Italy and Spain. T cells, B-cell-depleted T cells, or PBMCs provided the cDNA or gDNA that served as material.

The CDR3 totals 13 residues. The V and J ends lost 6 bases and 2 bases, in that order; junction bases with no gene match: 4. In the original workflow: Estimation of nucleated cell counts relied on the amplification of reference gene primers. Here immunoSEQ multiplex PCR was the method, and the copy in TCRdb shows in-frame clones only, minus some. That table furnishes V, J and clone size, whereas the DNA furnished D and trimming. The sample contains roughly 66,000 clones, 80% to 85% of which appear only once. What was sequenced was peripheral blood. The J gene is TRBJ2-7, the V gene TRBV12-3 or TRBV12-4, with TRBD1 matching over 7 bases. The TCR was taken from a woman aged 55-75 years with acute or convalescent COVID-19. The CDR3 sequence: CASSTGTAYEQYF. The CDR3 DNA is TGTGCCAGCAGCACAGGGACAGCCTACGAGCAGTACTTC.